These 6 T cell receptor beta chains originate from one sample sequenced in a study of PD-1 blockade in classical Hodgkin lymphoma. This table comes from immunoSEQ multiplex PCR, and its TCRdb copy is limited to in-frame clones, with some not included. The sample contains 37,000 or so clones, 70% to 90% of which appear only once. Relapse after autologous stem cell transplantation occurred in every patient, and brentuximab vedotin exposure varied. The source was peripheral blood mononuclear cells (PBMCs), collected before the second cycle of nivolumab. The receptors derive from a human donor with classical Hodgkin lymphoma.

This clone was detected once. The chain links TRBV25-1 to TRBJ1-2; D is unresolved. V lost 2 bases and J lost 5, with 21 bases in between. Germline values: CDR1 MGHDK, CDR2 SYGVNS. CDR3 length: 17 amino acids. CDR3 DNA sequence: TGTGCCAGCAGTGAACCTGGTCGGGCAGGTATGGGGTATGGCTACACCTTC. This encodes CASSEPGRAGMGYGYTF.

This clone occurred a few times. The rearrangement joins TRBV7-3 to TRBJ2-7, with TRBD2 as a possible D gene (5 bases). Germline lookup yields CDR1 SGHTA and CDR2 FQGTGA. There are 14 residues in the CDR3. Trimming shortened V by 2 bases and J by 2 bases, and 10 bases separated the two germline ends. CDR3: CASSLYLAPYEQYF. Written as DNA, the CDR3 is TGTGCCAGCAGCTTATACCTAGCCCCCTACGAGCAGTACTTC.

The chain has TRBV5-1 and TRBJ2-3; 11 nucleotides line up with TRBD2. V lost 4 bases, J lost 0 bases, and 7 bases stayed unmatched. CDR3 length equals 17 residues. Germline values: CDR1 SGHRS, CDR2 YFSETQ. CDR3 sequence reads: CASSIGGTSGSTDTQYF. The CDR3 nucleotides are TGCGCCAGCAGCATTGGTGGGACTAGCGGAAGCACAGATACGCAGTATTTT.

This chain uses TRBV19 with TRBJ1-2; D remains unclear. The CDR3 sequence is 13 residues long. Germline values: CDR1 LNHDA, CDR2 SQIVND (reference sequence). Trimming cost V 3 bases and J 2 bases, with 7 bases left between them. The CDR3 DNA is TGTGCCAGTAGTATCGCCCGAAACTATGGCTACACCTTC. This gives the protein CASSIARNYGYTF.

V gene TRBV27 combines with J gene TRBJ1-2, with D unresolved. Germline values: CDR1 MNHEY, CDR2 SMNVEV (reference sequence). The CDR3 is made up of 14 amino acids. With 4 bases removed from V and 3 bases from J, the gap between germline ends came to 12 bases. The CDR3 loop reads CASSSVEDYYGYTF. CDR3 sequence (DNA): TGTGCCAGCAGTTCGGTCGAGGATTACTATGGCTACACCTTC.

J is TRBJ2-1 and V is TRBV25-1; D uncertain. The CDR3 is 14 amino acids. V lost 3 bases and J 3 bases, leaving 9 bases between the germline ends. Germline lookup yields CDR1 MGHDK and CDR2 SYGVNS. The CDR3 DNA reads TGTGCCAGCAGTGATTACGGAGACTACAATGAGCAGTTCTTC. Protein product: CASSDYGDYNEQFF.